This T cell receptor (beta chain) was identified in a study of cytomegalovirus exposure and HLA in healthy donors. V was pared by 4 bases and J by 2 bases, with 21 bases of the junction left unmatched. The CDR3 totals 19 residues. Germline V gene lookup returns CDR1 SQVTM and CDR2 ANQGSEA. Whole-study results and caveats: Exclusion applied to some V segments, including TRBV6-2 and TRBV6-3, as they were indistinguishable.

A multiplex PCR was run with 60 Vbeta primers and 13 Jbeta primers. The data were produced by immunoSEQ multiplex PCR, yet TCRdb's version contains in-frame clones alone and is incomplete. The sample contains roughly 6,900 clones, 51% of which appear only once. Comments on this clone: The antigen is undetermined.

The TCR was taken from a man under 40 in good health and CMV-seropositive. Material for sequencing was PBMCs. This chain uses TRBV29-1 with TRBJ2-5, with 8 positions matching TRBD1. The CDR3, as DNA: TGCAGCGTTGTGGTCCGGGACAGGCCCTACGAGAAGTTTCAAGAGACCCAGTACTTC. It yields the protein CSVVVRDRPYEKFQETQYF. Filled out from reference TRBV29-1 and TRBJ2-5, the complete variable domain reads SAVISQKPSRDICQRGTSLTIQCQVDSQVTMMFWYRQQPGQSLTLIATANQGSEATYESGFVIDKFPISRPNLTFSTLTVSNMSPEDSSIYLCSVVVRDRPYEKFQETQYFGPGTRLLVL.